The source of this TCR beta chain is a study of shared clonotypes between healthy human individuals. Germline loops: CDR1 SGHTA, CDR2 FQGTGA. V was pared by 2 bases and J by 5 bases, with 18 bases between. This CDR3 is 17 amino acids long. Findings of the study overall: The naive CD4 repertoires of a handful of donors were compared, and approximately 5% of clonotypes were shared.

Worth noting for this clone: What it recognizes is unknown.

Sorted-subset replicate PCR reactions contained roughly 190 ng DNA, corresponding to around 30,000 T cell genomes. The assay was immunoSEQ multiplex PCR, and TCRdb's table has in-frame clones only and misses some. Of 2 million to 3 million clones listed, approximately 93% are singletons. The V call is TRBV7-3, the J call TRBJ2-2; D uncertain. This sequence was found in a man between 18 and 29 years old in good health. Some clones in this sample may be carry-over from other donors' samples. Specimen: naive CD4+ T cells from PBMCs. This sample's subset: CD45RA+ positively selected. The CDR3: CASSLSPTPRYTGELFF. In nucleotides, the CDR3 is TGTGCCAGCAGCTTATCCCCCACCCCCAGGTATACCGGGGAGCTGTTTTTT.